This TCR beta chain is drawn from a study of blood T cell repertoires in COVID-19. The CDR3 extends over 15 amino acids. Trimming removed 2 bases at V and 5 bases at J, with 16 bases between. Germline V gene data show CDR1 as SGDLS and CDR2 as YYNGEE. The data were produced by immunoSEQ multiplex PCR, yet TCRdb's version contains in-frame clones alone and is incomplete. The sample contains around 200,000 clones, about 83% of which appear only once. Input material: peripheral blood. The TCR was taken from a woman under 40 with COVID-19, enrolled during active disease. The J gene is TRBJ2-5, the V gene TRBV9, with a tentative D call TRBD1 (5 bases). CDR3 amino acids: CASSVASSPGETQYF. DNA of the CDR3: TGTGCCAGCAGCGTTGCCTCTTCCCCAGGGGAGACCCAGTACTTC.